Presented here are 13 T cell receptor beta chains from one specimen sequenced in a study of T cell repertoires in cytomegalovirus infection. Via MiXCR, TCRdb re-called the reads, giving one row per CDR3 protein. This sample has under 50,000 distinct CDR3 sequences, with 20% to 25% found just once. Their cognate antigens are unknown. The material was CD8+ T cells from cultured PBMCs, obtained from culture after CMV antigen stimulation. The receptors here all came from a human donor in good health (CMV status not recorded). Some clones in this sample may be carry-over from other donors' samples.

This clonotype was detected only a few times. The CDR3 DNA sequence: TGTGCCAGCAGTGACGGTGGGAAGGAACTATCTAGCACAGATACGCAGTATTTT. It codes for CASSDGGKELSSTDTQYF. The J gene is TRBJ2-3, the V gene TRBV2; no clear D. Trimming removed 3 bases from V and 0 bases from J, with 19 bases in between. The CDR3 loop spans 18 amino acids. Germline V gene lookup returns CDR1 SNHLY and CDR2 FYNNEI.

This clonotype was detected ten times or more. V gene TRBV7-2 combines with J gene TRBJ2-3, with TRBD1 identical over 7 bases. Germline V gene lookup returns CDR1 SGHTA and CDR2 FQGNSA. Trimming took 2 bases from V and 0 from J; bases not matched to a gene: 8. The CDR3 runs to 17 residues. CDR3 bases: TGTGCCAGCAGCTTAAAGGGGGCTGGTGGAAGCACAGATACGCAGTATTTT. It encodes CASSLKGAGGSTDTQYF.

This clonotype was picked up a small number of times. This chain connects TRBV2 to TRBJ2-7; D possibly corresponds to TRBD1 (7 bases). This CDR3 spans 14 amino acids. Germline assignment: CDR1 SNHLY and CDR2 FYNNEI. The V gene lost 1 base and the J gene lost 6 bases, with 13 bases spanning the gap. CDR3 DNA: TGTGCCAGCAGTGAAGTTACGGGGGACAGCGAGCAGTACTTC. Translated, it gives CASSEVTGDSEQYF.

The chain uses TRBV7-3 and TRBJ2-1; no clear D. There are 15 residues in the CDR3. V lost 5 bases and J 8 bases, leaving 19 bases between the germline ends. Germline V gene data show CDR1 as SGHTA and CDR2 as FQGTGA. The CDR3 loop reads CASSPQWVRFDEQFF. CDR3 bases: TGTGCCAGCAGCCCACAGTGGGTCCGCTTTGATGAGCAGTTCTTC.

V usage is TRBV27 and J usage is TRBJ1-2; TRBD1 matches 9 bases. The CDR3 covers 14 residues. Germline V gene data show CDR1 as MNHEY and CDR2 as SMNVEV (reference sequence). After removal of 6 bases from V and 7 bases from J, the junction contained 9 bases not matched to a gene. As DNA, the CDR3 is TGTGCCAGCAGCCTCGGGACAGGGAACCTTGGCTACACCTTC. Residues: CASSLGTGNLGYTF.

This clonotype was observed a handful of times. The chain joins TRBV7-2 to TRBJ2-3; 8 bases fit TRBD2. Germline V gives CDR1 SGHTA, CDR2 FQGNSA. The ends lost 3 bases at V and 3 bases at J; junction bases unmatched: 11. CDR3 length: 17 residues. CDR3 sequence reads: CASSFWFAGGGTDTQYF. CDR3 in DNA: TGTGCCAGCAGCTTCTGGTTTGCGGGGGGAGGAACAGATACGCAGTATTTT.

As for this clonotype: The germline gene is not matched at one end of the junction; a read error may be the cause. This chain links TRBV4-1 with TRBJ2-7; no definite D call. The CDR3 runs 13 residues. The germline gives CDR1 MGHRA, CDR2 YSYEKL. The DNA of the CDR3 is TGTGCCAGCAGCCACAACCAGAACTACGAGCAGTACTTC. It specifies CASSHNQNYEQYF.

In its sample, this clonotype was seen a few times. CDR3 coding DNA: TGTGCCAGCAGCGTACCCCGGGACAGGGGCCAGAGAGGCTACACCTTC. Residues: CASSVPRDRGQRGYTF. The V and J genes are TRBV7-2 and TRBJ1-2; 10 bases line up with TRBD1. V shed 5 bases, J shed 8 bases, and the junction held 14 bases outside the gene matches. Germline V lookup: CDR1 SGHTA, CDR2 FQGNSA. The CDR3 runs to 16 residues.

This clonotype was detected only a few times. The chain has TRBV27 and TRBJ1-2; the D gene is possibly TRBD1 (6 bases). V lost 9 bases, J lost 8 bases, and 19 bases lay in between. The germline gives CDR1 MNHEY, CDR2 SMNVEV (reference sequence). The CDR3 totals 13 residues. The CDR3 spells CASADSPSKGYTF. Written as DNA, the CDR3 is TGTGCCAGTGCGGACAGCCCTAGTAAGGGCTACACCTTC.

The chain has TRBV6-2 or TRBV6-3 and TRBJ2-7, with 8 bases matching TRBD1. Trimming removed 4 bases from V and 5 bases from J; junction bases left unmatched: 4. The CDR3 has 13 amino acids. CDR1 is MNHEY, CDR2 SVGEGT, per germline. The CDR3 nucleotides are TGTGCCAGCAGTTGGACAGGGATCGACGAGCAGTACTTC. Its protein is CASSWTGIDEQYF.

This clonotype was seen a few times. CDR3 sequence reads: CASSLEGYSGNTIYF. The CDR3 DNA is TGTGCCAGCAGCTTAGAGGGGTACTCTGGAAACACCATATATTTT. The chain has TRBV7-2 and TRBJ1-3, with a tentative D call TRBD1 (5 bases). V lost 1 base to trimming and J lost 0 bases, with 7 bases between them. Germline loops: CDR1 SGHTA, CDR2 FQGNSA. The CDR3 runs to 15 residues.

This clonotype was counted many times. This sequence joins TRBV10-3 and TRBJ1-1; the D gene is possibly TRBD1 (5 bases). The germline V gene has CDR1 ENHRY and CDR2 SYGVKD. Trimming shortened V by 6 bases and J by 6 bases, and 20 bases separated the two germline ends. This CDR3 spans 15 amino acids. The DNA for the CDR3 is TGTGCCATCAGCCAGGGTTTCTCGCTTGACGCTGAAGCTTTCTTT. Encoded protein: CAISQGFSLDAEAFF.

This clonotype was found once. The V call is TRBV6-5, the J call TRBJ2-5; the D is unclear. The V gene lost 3 bases and the J gene lost 2 bases, with 13 bases spanning the gap. Germline V gene sequence: CDR1 MNHEY, CDR2 SVGAGI. This CDR3 is built from 15 residues. In nucleotides, the CDR3 is TGTGCCAGCAGTTATGGTGGAAGCCATCAAGAGACCCAGTACTTC. Translating it yields CASSYGGSHQETQYF.